This is a list of T cell receptor beta chains from one sample in a study of response to subunit inactivated influenza vaccine. One entry per CDR3 protein, called by TCRdb with MiXCR from the RT-PCR reads. Among 530,000 or so distinct CDR3 sequences listed, about 25% were seen once. Sequences were derived from CD4+ T cells sorted from PBMCs, sampled approximately 5 days after vaccination. The receptors were gathered from a man aged 45 to 65 who received an inactivated influenza vaccine. Each CDR3 is given with its conserved first and last residue. A D gene is named only where the DNA matches it firmly. The listing skips clone size in some rows; elsewhere it reads once, few, many or a size class.

clone size	V gene	J gene	D gene	CDR3 DNA	CDR3 protein
many	TRBV6-6	TRBJ1-5	-	TGTGCCAGCGGAAGACAGGCTTATCAGCCCCAGCATTTT	CASGRQAYQPQHF
few	TRBV11-2	TRBJ2-7	-	TGTGCCAGCAGCTTAAATGCTGTTACCTACGAGCAGTACTTC	CASSLNAVTYEQYF
-	TRBV12-3/TRBV12-4	TRBJ2-7	-	TGTGCCAGCAGTTTAGGGCCCTGGACCGACGAGCAGTACTTC	CASSLGPWTDEQYF
few	TRBV12-3/TRBV12-4	TRBJ2-4	-	TGTGCCAGCAGTACGGGACTAGCCAAAAACATTCAGTACTTC	CASSTGLAKNIQYF
-	TRBV5-6	TRBJ2-3	-	-	CASSPKFGSGAVRSIF
-	TRBV25-1	TRBJ2-5	TRBD1	TGTGCCAGCAGTGGGGGGACAGGCCACGGGGGAGAGACCCAGTACTTC	CASSGGTGHGGETQYF
-	TRBV20-1	TRBJ2-1	-	TGCAGTGCTAGTTCGCCTAGCGCCTTGAGCTCCTACAATGAGCAGTTCTTC	CSASSPSALSSYNEQFF
-	TRBV6-4	TRBJ1-2	-	TGTGCCAGCAGTGACTCGCCCGGAACCTCCTATGGCTACACCTTC	CASSDSPGTSYGYTF
few	TRBV5-5	TRBJ1-1	TRBD1	TGTGCCAGCAGCCCAAACAGGGGCCAGAACACTGAAGCTTTCTTT	CASSPNRGQNTEAFF
-	TRBV15	TRBJ2-6	-	TGTGCCACCAGCAGAGATAGGGGAAGTCGCTCTGGGGCCAACGTCCTGACTTTC	CATSRDRGSRSGANVLTF
-	TRBV29-1	TRBJ1-1	TRBD1	TGCAGCGTTGAAAGTTCCGGACAGGGGAACACTGAAGCTTTCTTT	CSVESSGQGNTEAFF
-	TRBV4-1	TRBJ1-1	TRBD1	TGCGCCAGCAGCCAAGAACAGGGGATTGGCACTGAAGCTTTCTTT	CASSQEQGIGTEAFF
-	TRBV12-3/TRBV12-4	TRBJ2-2	TRBD1	TGTGCCAGCAGTTTAGAGACAGGGGTACGCGGGGAGCTGTTTTTT	CASSLETGVRGELFF
-	TRBV5-1	TRBJ2-3	-	TGCGCCAGCAGCTTGTGGGCAGGGGGCACAGATACGCAGTATTTT	CASSLWAGGTDTQYF
-	TRBV7-6	TRBJ2-7	TRBD2	TGTGCCAGCAGCTTACTTCGGCTTCCACTAGCGGGAACCTACGAGCAGTACTTC	CASSLLRLPLAGTYEQYF
few	TRBV20-1	TRBJ2-7	TRBD2	TGCAGTGCCCGATGGGGGGGATCCTACGAGCAGTACTTC	CSARWGGSYEQYF
-	TRBV10-3	TRBJ1-1	TRBD1	TGTGCCATCAGGGAAGGGGGCAAGGAAGCTTTCTTT	CAIREGGKEAFF
-	TRBV18	TRBJ2-6	TRBD1	TGTGCCAGCTCACGGGACAGGGCTTCTTCCAACGTCCTGACTTTC	CASSRDRASSNVLTF
-	TRBV6-1	TRBJ1-2	-	TGTGCCAGCAGTGAAGCGGGGTACTATCGCTACACCTTC	CASSEAGYYRYTF
-	TRBV10-3	TRBJ2-7	-	TGTGCCATCAGTGCAACGGACAGTTCCTACGAGCAGTACTTC	CAISATDSSYEQYF
-	TRBV20-1	TRBJ2-7	TRBD2	TGCAGTGCTACGTCTAGCGGGAGGGCCAGGTCCTACGAGCAGTACTTC	CSATSSGRARSYEQYF
few	TRBV20-1	TRBJ2-2	-	TGCAGTGCTAGTCGGGACCAACTCACCGGGGAGCTGTTTTTT	CSASRDQLTGELFF
-	TRBV6-2/TRBV6-3	TRBJ2-5	-	TGTGCCAGCAGTTATAGCTGGGAAGAGACCCAGTACTTC	CASSYSWEETQYF
medium-sized	TRBV24-1	TRBJ2-7	-	TGTGCCACCAGTGCAGGTCACGAGCAGTACTTC	CATSAGHEQYF
-	TRBV20-1	TRBJ1-6	-	TGCAGTGCTAGAGCTTTGATTCAGGGGACAACGAATTCACCCCTCCACTTT	CSARALIQGTTNSPLHF
few	TRBV24-1	TRBJ2-1	-	TGTGCCACCAACTTACCAGGGACCAGTGAGCAGTTCTTC	CATNLPGTSEQFF
few	TRBV12-3/TRBV12-4	TRBJ1-2	TRBD1	TGTGCCAGCAGTTTAGGGGTACAGGGGTATGGCTACACCTTC	CASSLGVQGYGYTF
-	TRBV7-9	TRBJ2-7	-	TGTGCCAGCAGCACTCCGCTAAGGAGAGAGCAGTACTTC	CASSTPLRREQYF
-	TRBV20-1	TRBJ1-2	-	TGCAGTACGGCTAACTATGGCTACACCTTC	CSTANYGYTF
many	TRBV7-2	TRBJ2-1	-	TGTGCCAGCAGCTTTGGGGGTAGTTCCTCCTACAATGAGCAGTTCTTC	CASSFGGSSSYNEQFF
few	TRBV6-1	TRBJ2-1	-	TGTGCCAGCATCCCGCGTCAGGGGATCGTGAACAATGAGCAGTTCTTC	CASIPRQGIVNNEQFF
-	TRBV5-1	TRBJ2-1	TRBD2	TGCGCCAGCAACCGGACTAGCGGGGGTGAGCAGTTCTTC	CASNRTSGGEQFF
few	TRBV15	TRBJ2-7	TRBD1	TGTGCCACCAGCAGAGGGGGAGGACAGGGGGTCGAGCAGTACTTC	CATSRGGGQGVEQYF
few	TRBV4-3	TRBJ2-1	-	TGCGCCAGCAGCCAAGATGGTAGGAAGGATGAGCAGTTCTTC	CASSQDGRKDEQFF
-	TRBV4-2	TRBJ2-7	-	TGTGCCAGCAGCCAAGGCCCGGTCTACGAGCAGTACTTC	CASSQGPVYEQYF
many	TRBV24-1	TRBJ2-7	-	TGTGCCACCAGTCGGGGGGGACAGTGGTCCTACGAGCAGTACTTC	CATSRGGQWSYEQYF
-	TRBV5-1	TRBJ2-5	-	TGCGCCAGCAGCTTGGACTTCGCGGAGGAGACCCAGTACTTC	CASSLDFAEETQYF